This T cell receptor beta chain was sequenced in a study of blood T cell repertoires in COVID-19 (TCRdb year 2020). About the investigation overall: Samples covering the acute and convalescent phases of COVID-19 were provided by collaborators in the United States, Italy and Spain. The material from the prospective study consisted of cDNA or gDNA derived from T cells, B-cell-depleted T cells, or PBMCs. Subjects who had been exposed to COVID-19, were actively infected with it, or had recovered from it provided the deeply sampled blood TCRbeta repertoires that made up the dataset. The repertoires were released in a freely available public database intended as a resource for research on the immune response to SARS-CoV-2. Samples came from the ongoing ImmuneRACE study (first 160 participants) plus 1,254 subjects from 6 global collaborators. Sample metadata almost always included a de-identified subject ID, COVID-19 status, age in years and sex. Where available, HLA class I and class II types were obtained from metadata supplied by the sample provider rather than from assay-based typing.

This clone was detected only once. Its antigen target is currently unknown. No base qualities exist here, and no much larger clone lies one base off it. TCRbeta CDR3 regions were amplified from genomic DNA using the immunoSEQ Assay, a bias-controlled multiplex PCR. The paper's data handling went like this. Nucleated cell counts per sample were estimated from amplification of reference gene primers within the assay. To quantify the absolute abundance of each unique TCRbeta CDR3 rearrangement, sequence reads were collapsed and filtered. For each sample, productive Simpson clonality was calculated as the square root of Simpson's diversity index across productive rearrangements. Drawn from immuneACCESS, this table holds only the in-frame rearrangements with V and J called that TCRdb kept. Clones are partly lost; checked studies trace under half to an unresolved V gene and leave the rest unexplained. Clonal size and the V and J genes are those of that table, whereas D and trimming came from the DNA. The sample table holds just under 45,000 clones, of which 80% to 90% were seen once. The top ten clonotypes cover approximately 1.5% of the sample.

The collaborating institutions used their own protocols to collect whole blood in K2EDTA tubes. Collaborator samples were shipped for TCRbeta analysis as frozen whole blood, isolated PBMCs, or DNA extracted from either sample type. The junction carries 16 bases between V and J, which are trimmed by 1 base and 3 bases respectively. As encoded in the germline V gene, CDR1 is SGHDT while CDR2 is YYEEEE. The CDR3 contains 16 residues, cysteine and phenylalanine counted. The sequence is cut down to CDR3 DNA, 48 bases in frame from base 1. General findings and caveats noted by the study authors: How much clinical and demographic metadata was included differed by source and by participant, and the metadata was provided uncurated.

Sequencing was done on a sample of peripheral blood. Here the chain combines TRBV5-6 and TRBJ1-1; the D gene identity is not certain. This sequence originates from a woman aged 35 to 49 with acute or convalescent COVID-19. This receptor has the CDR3 CASSLQTPRHHTEAFF. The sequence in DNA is TGTGCCAGCAGCTTGCAAACCCCCAGACACCACACTGAAGCTTTCTTT.